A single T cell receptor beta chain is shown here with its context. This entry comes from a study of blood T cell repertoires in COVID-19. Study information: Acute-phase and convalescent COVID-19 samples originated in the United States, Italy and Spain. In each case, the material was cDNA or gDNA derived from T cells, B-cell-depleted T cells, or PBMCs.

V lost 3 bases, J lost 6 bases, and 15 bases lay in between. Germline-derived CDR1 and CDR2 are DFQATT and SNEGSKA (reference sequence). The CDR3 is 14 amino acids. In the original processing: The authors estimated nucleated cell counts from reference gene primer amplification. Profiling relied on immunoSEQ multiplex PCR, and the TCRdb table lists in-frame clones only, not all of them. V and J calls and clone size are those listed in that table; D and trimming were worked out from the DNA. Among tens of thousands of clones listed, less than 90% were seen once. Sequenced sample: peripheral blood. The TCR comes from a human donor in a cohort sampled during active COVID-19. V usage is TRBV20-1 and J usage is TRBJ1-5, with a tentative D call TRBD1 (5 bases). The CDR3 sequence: CSASAGGSLQPQHF. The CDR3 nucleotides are TGCAGTGCTAGTGCTGGGGGGAGTCTTCAGCCCCAGCATTTT.